This entry lists 32 T cell receptor beta chains sequenced from one sample in a study of blood T cell repertoires in COVID-19. TCRdb's table, derived via immunoSEQ multiplex PCR, lists solely in-frame clones and lacks some. This sample has 40,000 to 55,000 clones; around nine tenths occur once, and the top ten carry about 10%. Sequencing was carried out using peripheral blood. These receptor sequences come from a man aged 50 to 60 with active COVID-19.

V usage is TRBV7-8 and J usage is TRBJ2-7, with 9 bases fitting TRBD2. Unmatched junction bases numbered 10, after V lost 2 bases and J lost 5 bases. The CDR3 is made up of 16 amino acids. Germline CDR1 reads SGHVS; CDR2 reads FQNEAQ. CDR3: CASSLRGREGLDEQYF. The DNA of the CDR3 is TGTGCCAGCAGCTTACGGGGGCGGGAGGGCCTGGACGAGCAGTACTTC.

The chain links TRBV7-2 to TRBJ2-1, with TRBD2 identical over 10 bases. CDR3 length: 14 residues. Germline trimming cut 7 bases from V and 5 bases from J; bases unmatched to any gene: 5. Looked up from germline, CDR1 is SGHTA and CDR2 is FQGNSA. CDR3 sequence: CASTAAGGDNEQFF. As DNA, the CDR3 is TGTGCCAGCACCGCAGCGGGAGGGGACAATGAGCAGTTCTTC.

By sample fraction, this clone is medium-sized. The V gene is TRBV5-4, the J gene TRBJ1-2; TRBD1 agrees at 10 bases. V lost 4 bases, J lost 8 bases, and 8 bases stayed unmatched. The CDR3 totals 14 residues. Germline assignment: CDR1 SGHNT and CDR2 YYREEE (reference sequence). CDR3 loop: CASSKPGQGKGYTF. CDR3 DNA: TGTGCCAGCAGCAAACCGGGACAGGGGAAGGGCTACACCTTC. The full variable domain, its missing parts supplied by reference TRBV5-4 and TRBJ1-2, is ETGVTQSPTHLIKTRGQQVTLRCSSQSGHNTVSWYQQALGQGPQFIFQYYREEENGRGNFPPRFSGLQFPNYSSELNVNALELDDSALYLCASSKPGQGKGYTFGSGTRLTVV.

V gene TRBV19 combines with J gene TRBJ1-5; 7 bases fit TRBD1. In germline, CDR1 is LNHDA, CDR2 SQIVND (reference sequence). The length of the CDR3 is 14 residues. With V trimmed by 5 bases and J by 4 bases, 5 bases remained unmatched. The CDR3 DNA follows: TGTGCCAGTAGTCTCCTGACAGGGAATCAGCCCCAGCATTTT. As protein: CASSLLTGNQPQHF.

The rearrangement joins TRBV6-6 to TRBJ2-7; 7 nucleotides match TRBD1. Trimming cost V 6 bases and J 2 bases; bases outside gene matches: 13. The CDR3 sequence is 16 residues long. Germline assignment: CDR1 MNHNY and CDR2 SVGAGI (reference sequence). DNA of the CDR3: TGTGCCAGCAGCTCCAAGACAGGGTTAAACCCCTACGAGCAGTACTTC. This gives the protein CASSSKTGLNPYEQYF.

The chain is built from TRBV11-2 and TRBJ1-1, with TRBD1 identical over 7 bases. V shed 0 bases and J 10 bases; nucleotides not matched to a gene: 8. This CDR3 is 14 amino acids long. Per the germline V gene, CDR1 is SGHAT and CDR2 is FQNNGV. CDR3 sequence (DNA): TGTGCCAGCAGCTTAGATCGGTGGACAGGCTTAGCTTTCTTT. Translated, it gives CASSLDRWTGLAFF.

The chain couples TRBV30 to TRBJ1-6; possible D gene TRBD1, 5 bases. The germline V gene encodes CDR1 GTSNPN and CDR2 SVGIG (reference sequence). Trimming took off 3 bases at V and 7 bases at J, with 10 bases between the two ends. The CDR3 is 13 amino acids. The CDR3 here is CAWRGGANSPLHF. The CDR3 DNA reads as TGTGCCTGGAGAGGAGGGGCAAATTCACCCCTCCACTTT.

The CDR3 is CASSLGGGANNEQFF. The CDR3 bases are TGTGCCAGCAGCTTAGGCGGGGGGGCTAACAATGAGCAGTTCTTC. This chain joins TRBV11-3 and TRBJ2-1, with 9 bases matching TRBD2. Trimming removed 1 base from V and 5 bases from J; junction bases left unmatched: 3. The CDR3 is 15 residues long. Looked up from germline, CDR1 is SGHNT and CDR2 is YENEEA.

The chain joins TRBV2 to TRBJ1-1; tentatively, D is TRBD1 (6 bases). The V and J ends lost 6 bases and 7 bases respectively, with 15 bases between them. The germline V gene encodes CDR1 SNHLY and CDR2 FYNNEI. The CDR3 totals 13 residues. The CDR3 DNA reads TGTGCCAGCAGGCACAGGGCGGGGGGTGAAGCTTTCTTT. Encoded protein: CASRHRAGGEAFF.

For the CDR3, the DNA is TGTGCCAGCAGTGCTGAGCGGGGGGCAGGAGAGACCCAGTACTTC. This gives the protein CASSAERGAGETQYF. The gene calls are TRBV2 and TRBJ2-5; 9 positions agree with TRBD2. The germline gives CDR1 SNHLY, CDR2 FYNNEI. The CDR3 contains 15 residues. The V segment lost 4 bases and the J segment 4 bases; nucleotides outside the gene matches: 7.

V and J are TRBV11-2 and TRBJ2-1; tentative D call: TRBD2 (5 bases). The CDR3 loop spans 14 amino acids. Germline values: CDR1 SGHAT, CDR2 FQNNGV. V dropped 0 bases and J dropped 11 bases, with 14 bases sitting between them. CDR3 protein: CASSLDGGYHKQFF. CDR3 in DNA: TGTGCCAGCAGCTTAGACGGAGGATACCACAAGCAGTTCTTC.

The genes are TRBV7-3 and TRBJ2-2; D possibly corresponds to TRBD1 (6 bases). Trimming shortened V by 5 bases and J by 1 base, and 14 bases separated the two germline ends. Germline-derived CDR1 and CDR2 are SGHTA and FQGTGA. The CDR3 is made up of 16 amino acids. The CDR3 nucleotides are TGTGCCAGCAGCGCCCGGGACAACCTGAACACCGGGGAGCTGTTTTTT. Translation gives CASSARDNLNTGELFF.

V and J are TRBV7-9 and TRBJ2-7; D possibly corresponds to TRBD2 (5 bases). The CDR3 totals 14 residues. V was pared by 5 bases and J by 1 base, with 12 bases between. The germline V gene has CDR1 SEHNR and CDR2 FQNEAQ (reference sequence). CDR3 sequence: CASSPRTDSYEQYF. CDR3 nucleotides: TGTGCCAGCAGCCCCCGGACTGATTCCTACGAGCAGTACTTC.

This sequence joins TRBV7-2 and TRBJ2-2; 10 positions match TRBD1. CDR3 length equals 15 residues. Losses at the gene ends were 7 bases for V and 4 bases for J; bases not matched to a gene: 6. The germline V gene has CDR1 SGHTA and CDR2 FQGNSA. Here the CDR3 DNA reads TGTGCCAGCACTCGGACAGGGGGTAGCACCGGGGAGCTGTTTTTT. Its protein product is CASTRTGGSTGELFF.

This clone was detected only a few times. The chain has TRBV19 and TRBJ1-2; TRBD1 matches 7 bases. Germline assignment: CDR1 LNHDA and CDR2 SQIVND (reference sequence). This CDR3 is 15 amino acids long. Losses at the gene ends were 5 bases for V and 6 bases for J; bases not matched to a gene: 12. Here the CDR3 DNA reads TGTGCCAGTAGTCCTCCCCCACGACAGGGTGATGGCTACACCTTC. The encoded protein is CASSPPPRQGDGYTF.

This sequence joins TRBV9 and TRBJ2-5; 7 bases fit TRBD1. The CDR3 loop spans 15 amino acids. V shed 6 bases and J 1 base; nucleotides not matched to a gene: 9. Germline-derived CDR1 and CDR2 are SGDLS and YYNGEE. CDR3 nucleotides: TGTGCCAGCACCCTGACTACAGGGGCCCAAGAGACCCAGTACTTC. This encodes CASTLTTGAQETQYF.

This clone was observed a single time. The V call is TRBV3-1 (or the pseudogene TRBV3-2), the J call TRBJ1-1; no firm D call. With 0 bases removed from V and 1 base from J, the gap between germline ends came to 12 bases. CDR3 length: 16 residues. Germline assignment: CDR1 LGHDT and CDR2 YNNKEL (reference sequence). The CDR3 sequence: CASSQDRVSTNTEAFF. CDR3 bases: TGTGCCAGCAGCCAAGATCGGGTTTCAACGAACACTGAAGCTTTCTTT.

This chain joins TRBV6-5 and TRBJ2-7, with 10 bases identical to TRBD1. The CDR3 is made up of 15 amino acids. Trimming removed 4 bases from V and 3 bases from J; junction bases left unmatched: 6. Germline assignment: CDR1 MNHEY and CDR2 SVGAGI. CDR3 amino acids: CASSSTGTGVYEQYF. As DNA, the CDR3 is TGTGCCAGCAGTTCCACCGGGACAGGGGTCTACGAGCAGTACTTC.

This chain links TRBV28 with TRBJ2-3, with D perhaps matching TRBD2 (6 bases). Per germline, CDR1 MDHEN and CDR2 SYDVKM. This CDR3 comprises 14 residues. Trimming shortened V by 4 bases and J by 6 bases, and 14 bases separated the two germline ends. The CDR3 bases are TGTGCCAGCAGTTCGAGGAGGGCCTTGGATACGCAGTATTTT. Translation: CASSSRRALDTQYF.

The chain employs TRBV27 and TRBJ2-7; maybe TRBD2 (5 bases). CDR3 length: 13 amino acids. V was pared by 1 base and J by 9 bases, with 13 bases between. Germline V gives CDR1 MNHEY, CDR2 SMNVEV (reference sequence). The CDR3 region has the DNA TGTGCCAGCAGTTTATTAGGCGGGCTCGGGCAGTACTTC. It yields the protein CASSLLGGLGQYF.

This clone showed up just once. The CDR3 DNA reads TGTGCCAGCAGCCAATGGGGCCGGGGGGATACGCAGTATTTT. Translating gives CASSQWGRGDTQYF. The chain joins TRBV14 to TRBJ2-3, with a tentative D call TRBD2 (6 bases). Trimming removed 2 bases at V and 6 bases at J, with 12 bases between. Germline V gene lookup returns CDR1 SGHDN and CDR2 FVKESK. The CDR3 is made up of 14 amino acids. The variable domain in full, completed from reference TRBV14 and TRBJ2-3, reads EAGVTQFPSHSVIEKGQTVTLRCDPISGHDNLYWYRRVMGKEIKFLLHFVKESKQDESGMPNNRFLAERTGGTYSTLKVQPAELEDSGVYFCASSQWGRGDTQYFGPGTRLTVL.

This chain uses TRBV7-9 with TRBJ1-2, with 7 bases matching TRBD1. CDR3 length: 14 residues. CDR1 and CDR2 from the germline V gene are SEHNR and FQNEAQ (reference sequence). V dropped 5 bases and J dropped 7; count of bases not matched to a gene: 10. The chain's CDR3 is CASSRAGGNGGYTF. The CDR3 nucleotides read TGTGCCAGCAGCCGGGCAGGGGGGAACGGTGGCTACACCTTC.

The chain uses TRBV6-5 and TRBJ2-7, with 8 bases that match TRBD1. The trim removed 2 bases at V and 2 bases at J, leaving 8 bases unmatched. Looked up from germline, CDR1 is MNHEY and CDR2 is SVGAGI. The CDR3 is 16 residues long. The CDR3: CASSYGDWTGPYEQYF. In DNA form, the CDR3 reads TGTGCCAGCAGTTACGGAGACTGGACAGGGCCCTACGAGCAGTACTTC.

The rearrangement uses TRBV18 and TRBJ2-3; 9 bases align to TRBD1. The CDR3 consists of 15 residues. Germline trimming cut 3 bases from V and 0 bases from J; bases unmatched to any gene: 1. Germline CDR1 reads KGHSH; CDR2 reads LQKENI. The CDR3 is CASSPGTGSTDTQYF. CDR3 DNA sequence: TGTGCCAGCTCACCTGGGACAGGGAGCACAGATACGCAGTATTTT.

The rearrangement links TRBV5-6 to TRBJ2-1; 9 positions match TRBD2. The CDR3 has 14 residues. CDR1 and CDR2 (germline): SGHDT, YYEEEE. The junction had 6 bases not matched to a gene; V was cut back by 3 bases and J by 8 bases. DNA for the CDR3: TGTGCCAGCAGCTCCATAGCGGGAGAAGATGAGCAGTTCTTC. It codes for CASSSIAGEDEQFF.

The rearrangement links TRBV13 to TRBJ2-5; D is perhaps TRBD2 (6 bases). This CDR3 has 14 residues. V lost 2 bases and J lost 1, with 8 bases in between. From germline, CDR1 is PRHDT and CDR2 FYEKMQ (reference sequence). The CDR3 reads CASSLRGTQETQYF. In nucleotides, the CDR3 is TGTGCCAGCAGCTTACGCGGGACCCAAGAGACCCAGTACTTC.

The chain links TRBV6-2 or TRBV6-3 to TRBJ1-5, with D perhaps TRBD1 (6 bases). V was shortened by 6 bases and J by 5 bases, with 17 bases between the two germline ends. Germline lookup yields CDR1 MNHEY and CDR2 SVGEGT. This CDR3 region has 15 residues. This CDR3 is CASSLSGTPYQPQHF. The CDR3 nucleotides are TGTGCCAGCAGCCTATCCGGGACACCTTATCAGCCCCAGCATTTT.

The CDR3 DNA reads TGTGCCAGCAGTGAACATGGGGTGACAGGGAAGGGAGGCTACACCTTC. This gives the protein CASSEHGVTGKGGYTF. The chain joins TRBV25-1 to TRBJ1-2; 7 nucleotides agree with TRBD1. CDR1 and CDR2 from the germline V gene are MGHDK and SYGVNS. V lost 2 bases, J lost 8 bases, and 14 bases stayed unmatched. The CDR3 has 16 residues.

V usage is TRBV24-1 and J usage is TRBJ1-3; 10 bases agree with TRBD1. The V gene's germline CDR1 is KGHDR and CDR2 SFDVKD. V shed 8 bases, J shed 2 bases, and the junction held 23 bases outside the gene matches. The CDR3 is 21 residues long. The CDR3 sequence is CATNNEFSGTGEVKAGNTIYF. In DNA, the CDR3 is TGTGCCACCAATAACGAGTTCTCCGGGACAGGGGAAGTAAAGGCTGGAAACACCATATATTTT.

This clone has a single count. The gene calls are TRBV4-3 and TRBJ2-7; 8 bases are a match to TRBD2. Germline V lookup: CDR1 LGHNA, CDR2 YSLEER. The CDR3 is made up of 15 amino acids. With V trimmed by 2 bases and J by 3 bases, 6 bases remained unmatched. In DNA, the CDR3 is TGCGCCAGCAGCCAAAATAGCGGGGCCCTCTACGAGCAGTACTTC. It translates to CASSQNSGALYEQYF.

This clone was counted a single time. The J gene is TRBJ2-5, the V gene TRBV7-9; 7 nucleotides agree with TRBD2. Germline V gene sequence: CDR1 SEHNR, CDR2 FQNEAQ (reference sequence). Unmatched junction bases numbered 12, after V lost 5 bases and J lost 6 bases. CDR3 size: 15 residues. This chain's CDR3 is CASSLLGEREKTQYF. In DNA form, the CDR3 reads TGTGCCAGCAGCCTTCTGGGGGAGCGGGAAAAGACCCAGTACTTC.

The chain is built from TRBV15 and TRBJ1-4, with TRBD1 identical over 7 bases. The CDR3 is made up of 14 amino acids. The germline CDR1 and CDR2 sequences are LNHNV and YYDKDF (reference sequence). J lost 5 bases, V lost 5 bases, and 5 bases had no gene match. In DNA, the CDR3 is TGTGCCACCAGCCCTGACAGGGTGAATGAAAAACTGTTTTTT. It is translated as CATSPDRVNEKLFF.